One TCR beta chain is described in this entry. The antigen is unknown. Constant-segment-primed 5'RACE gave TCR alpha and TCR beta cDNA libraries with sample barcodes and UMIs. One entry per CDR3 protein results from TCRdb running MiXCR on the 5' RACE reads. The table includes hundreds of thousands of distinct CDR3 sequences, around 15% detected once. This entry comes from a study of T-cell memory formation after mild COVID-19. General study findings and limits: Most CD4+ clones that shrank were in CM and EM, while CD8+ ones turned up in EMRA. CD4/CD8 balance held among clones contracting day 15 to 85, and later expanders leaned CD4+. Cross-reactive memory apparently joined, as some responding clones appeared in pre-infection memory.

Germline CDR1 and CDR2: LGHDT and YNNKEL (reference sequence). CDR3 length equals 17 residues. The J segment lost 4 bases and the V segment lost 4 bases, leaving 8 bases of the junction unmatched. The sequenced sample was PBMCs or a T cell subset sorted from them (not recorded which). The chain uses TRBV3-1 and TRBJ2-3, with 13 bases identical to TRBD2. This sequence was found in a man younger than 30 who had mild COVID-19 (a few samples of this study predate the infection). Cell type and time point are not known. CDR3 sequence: CASSLWTSGGTADTQYF. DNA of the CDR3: TGTGCCAGCAGCCTTTGGACTAGCGGGGGTACGGCAGATACGCAGTATTTT.